Listed below are T cell receptor beta chains from one sample, sequenced in a study of blood T cell repertoires in COVID-19. The data were produced by immunoSEQ multiplex PCR, yet TCRdb's version contains in-frame clones alone and is incomplete. The sample holds about 280,000 clones, more than 80% seen once. Sample: PBMCs or T cells enriched from blood (not recorded which). The receptors here all came from a woman aged 25 to 39 with acute COVID-19. Both conserved end residues are part of each CDR3. Fields, in order: CDR3 protein, CDR3 DNA, D gene, J gene, V gene, clone size. D genes are given only for firm matches. Clone size is given for some rows only: seen once, a few or many times, or a class if the clone is expanded.

CDR3aa: CASRETTRGRNSPLHF
CDR3nt: TGTGCCAGCAGAGAGACGACGCGGGGTCGGAATTCACCCCTCCACTTT
d_gene: -
j_gene: TRBJ1-6
v_gene: TRBV3-1/TRBV3-2
abundance: -

CDR3aa: CATEAGGPWREQYF
CDR3nt: TGTGCCACCGAAGCGGGAGGGCCGTGGAGGGAGCAGTACTTC
d_gene: TRBD2
j_gene: TRBJ2-7
v_gene: TRBV2
abundance: once

CDR3aa: CASSVPLLAGGYEQYF
CDR3nt: TGCGCCAGCAGCGTTCCCCTCCTAGCGGGAGGCTACGAGCAGTACTTC
d_gene: TRBD2
j_gene: TRBJ2-7
v_gene: TRBV10-2
abundance: -

CDR3aa: CASKSGVANYGYTF
CDR3nt: TGTGCCAGCAAATCGGGAGTAGCTAACTATGGCTACACCTTC
d_gene: -
j_gene: TRBJ1-2
v_gene: TRBV27
abundance: -

CDR3aa: CASSLSAGGFYNEQFF
CDR3nt: TGTGCCAGCAGCCTCAGTGCGGGAGGGTTCTACAATGAGCAGTTCTTC
d_gene: TRBD2
j_gene: TRBJ2-1
v_gene: TRBV11-3
abundance: -

CDR3aa: CASSDRQGGFPYEQYF
CDR3nt: TGTGCCAGCAGTGATCGACAGGGAGGTTTTCCCTACGAGCAGTACTTC
d_gene: -
j_gene: TRBJ2-7
v_gene: TRBV6-1
abundance: -

CDR3aa: CASSVEAGYQETQYF
CDR3nt: TGTGCCAGCAGCGTAGAGGCGGGATACCAAGAGACCCAGTACTTC
d_gene: -
j_gene: TRBJ2-5
v_gene: TRBV9
abundance: -

CDR3aa: CASSPNYVHVLEQFF
CDR3nt: TGTGCCAGTAGTCCTAACTATGTACACGTTCTCGAGCAGTTCTTC
d_gene: -
j_gene: TRBJ2-1
v_gene: TRBV19
abundance: -

CDR3aa: CASSQDKRESYNEQFF
CDR3nt: TGTGCCAGCAGCCAAGATAAGCGGGAAAGCTACAATGAGCAGTTCTTC
d_gene: TRBD2
j_gene: TRBJ2-1
v_gene: TRBV3-1/TRBV3-2
abundance: -

CDR3aa: CASSFDSLNQPQHF
CDR3nt: TGCGCCAGCAGCTTCGACAGCCTTAATCAGCCCCAGCATTTT
d_gene: -
j_gene: TRBJ1-5
v_gene: TRBV5-1
abundance: -

CDR3aa: CASSLGGGQGMNTEAFF
CDR3nt: TGTGCCAGCAGCTTAGGAGGAGGACAGGGGATGAACACTGAAGCTTTCTTT
d_gene: TRBD1
j_gene: TRBJ1-1
v_gene: TRBV5-4
abundance: -

CDR3aa: CASGSTEYAEAFF
CDR3nt: TGTGCTAGTGGTTCTACAGAGTACGCTGAAGCTTTCTTT
d_gene: -
j_gene: TRBJ1-1
v_gene: TRBV12-5
abundance: -

CDR3aa: CASSIERERLFF
CDR3nt: TGTGCCAGTAGTATTGAAAGAGAAAGACTGTTTTTT
d_gene: -
j_gene: TRBJ1-4
v_gene: TRBV19
abundance: -

CDR3aa: CASGTSGRFNEQFF
CDR3nt: TGTGCCAGCGGTACTAGCGGGAGGTTCAATGAGCAGTTCTTC
d_gene: TRBD2
j_gene: TRBJ2-1
v_gene: TRBV3-1/TRBV3-2
abundance: -

CDR3aa: CASRRQRSLSYEQYF
CDR3nt: TGTGCCAGCAGAAGGCAGCGGAGCCTCTCCTACGAGCAGTACTTC
d_gene: -
j_gene: TRBJ2-7
v_gene: TRBV28
abundance: -

CDR3aa: CASSPIGDSPGNQPQHF
CDR3nt: TGTGCCAGCTCACCAATTGGGGACAGCCCAGGGAATCAGCCCCAGCATTTT
d_gene: TRBD1
j_gene: TRBJ1-5
v_gene: TRBV18
abundance: -

CDR3aa: CSASLTAVGSSYEQYF
CDR3nt: TGCAGTGCTAGTCTGACGGCGGTTGGGAGCTCCTACGAGCAGTACTTC
d_gene: -
j_gene: TRBJ2-7
v_gene: TRBV20-1
abundance: -

CDR3aa: CASNGGQYNEQFF
CDR3nt: TGTGCCAGCAACGGAGGCCAATACAATGAGCAGTTCTTC
d_gene: -
j_gene: TRBJ2-1
v_gene: TRBV13
abundance: -

CDR3aa: CASSTGTGQETQYF
CDR3nt: TGTGCCAGTAGTACCGGGACAGGGCAAGAGACCCAGTACTTC
d_gene: TRBD1
j_gene: TRBJ2-5
v_gene: TRBV19
abundance: -

CDR3aa: CASSTGGQGSNQPQHF
CDR3nt: TGTGCCAGCAGCACCGGAGGACAGGGCAGCAATCAGCCCCAGCATTTT
d_gene: TRBD1
j_gene: TRBJ1-5
v_gene: TRBV6-2/TRBV6-3
abundance: -

CDR3aa: CASSPSRGEAFF
CDR3nt: TGTGCCAGCAGTCCATCACGGGGTGAAGCTTTCTTT
d_gene: -
j_gene: TRBJ1-1
v_gene: TRBV12-3/TRBV12-4
abundance: -

CDR3aa: CASSRRTGVTYNEQFF
CDR3nt: TGTGCCAGCAGCCGTCGGACAGGGGTTACCTACAATGAGCAGTTCTTC
d_gene: TRBD1
j_gene: TRBJ2-1
v_gene: TRBV5-4
abundance: few

CDR3aa: CASSLESHGGETQYF
CDR3nt: TGCGCCAGCAGCTTGGAGTCCCATGGAGGGGAGACCCAGTACTTC
d_gene: -
j_gene: TRBJ2-5
v_gene: TRBV5-1
abundance: -

CDR3aa: CASSSSPSGRLDEQFF
CDR3nt: TGTGCCAGCAGTAGTTCGCCTAGCGGGAGATTGGATGAGCAGTTCTTC
d_gene: TRBD2
j_gene: TRBJ2-1
v_gene: TRBV6-4
abundance: -

CDR3aa: CASSQPTTGADTEAFF
CDR3nt: TGTGCCAGCAGCCAACCTACGACAGGGGCAGACACTGAAGCTTTCTTT
d_gene: TRBD1
j_gene: TRBJ1-1
v_gene: TRBV3-1/TRBV3-2
abundance: -

CDR3aa: CASSGQKNEKLFF
CDR3nt: TGTGCCAGCAGTGGACAGAAAAATGAAAAACTGTTTTTT
d_gene: -
j_gene: TRBJ1-4
v_gene: TRBV2
abundance: -

CDR3aa: CASSDPGDTDTQYF
CDR3nt: TGTGCCAGTAGTGATCCCGGGGACACAGATACGCAGTATTTT
d_gene: -
j_gene: TRBJ2-3
v_gene: TRBV19
abundance: -

CDR3aa: CASNFFPGGGNTEAFF
CDR3nt: TGTGCCAGCAACTTTTTCCCAGGGGGAGGGAACACTGAAGCTTTCTTT
d_gene: TRBD1
j_gene: TRBJ1-1
v_gene: TRBV6-4
abundance: once

CDR3aa: CASSLYQVYEQYF
CDR3nt: TGTGCCAGCAGCTTGTATCAGGTCTACGAGCAGTACTTC
d_gene: -
j_gene: TRBJ2-7
v_gene: TRBV5-8
abundance: -

CDR3aa: CASSLQREVEQYF
CDR3nt: TGTGCCAGCAGCTTGCAGCGGGAGGTCGAGCAGTACTTC
d_gene: TRBD2
j_gene: TRBJ2-7
v_gene: TRBV7-2
abundance: few

CDR3aa: CSVVEGTGIEKLFF
CDR3nt: TGCAGCGTTGTTGAAGGGACAGGGATAGAAAAACTGTTTTTT
d_gene: TRBD1
j_gene: TRBJ1-4
v_gene: TRBV29-1
abundance: once

CDR3aa: CASSEEAWGYTF
CDR3nt: TGTGCCAGCAGTGAAGAGGCTTGGGGCTACACCTTC
d_gene: -
j_gene: TRBJ1-2
v_gene: TRBV28
abundance: -

CDR3aa: CASSHDGLAGGYEQYF
CDR3nt: TGTGCCAGCAGCCACGATGGACTAGCGGGAGGGTACGAGCAGTACTTC
d_gene: TRBD2
j_gene: TRBJ2-7
v_gene: TRBV4-2
abundance: -

CDR3aa: CASSLVSGPDTQYF
CDR3nt: TGTGCCAGCAGCTTGGTGTCAGGCCCAGATACGCAGTATTTT
d_gene: -
j_gene: TRBJ2-3
v_gene: TRBV5-6
abundance: -

CDR3aa: CASSALAGVTGELFF
CDR3nt: TGTGCCAGCAGTGCACTAGCGGGAGTCACCGGGGAGCTGTTTTTT
d_gene: TRBD2
j_gene: TRBJ2-2
v_gene: TRBV6-4
abundance: -

CDR3aa: CASSSPFTRSRIEGYGYTF
CDR3nt: TGTGCCAGCAGTTCCCCTTTTACTCGCTCTAGAATCGAGGGCTATGGCTACACCTTC
d_gene: -
j_gene: TRBJ1-2
v_gene: TRBV28
abundance: -

CDR3aa: CASSPVDRGYEQYF
CDR3nt: TGTGCCAGCAGCCCCGTAGACAGGGGTTACGAGCAGTACTTC
d_gene: TRBD1
j_gene: TRBJ2-7
v_gene: TRBV27
abundance: -

CDR3aa: CASSFYRGSSTDTQYF
CDR3nt: TGCGCCAGCAGCTTTTACAGGGGCTCTAGCACAGATACGCAGTATTTT
d_gene: TRBD1
j_gene: TRBJ2-3
v_gene: TRBV5-1
abundance: -

CDR3aa: CASSRETYYEQYF
CDR3nt: TGTGCCAGTAGCCGGGAGACGTACTACGAGCAGTACTTC
d_gene: -
j_gene: TRBJ2-7
v_gene: TRBV19
abundance: -

CDR3aa: CASSLEGAANEQFF
CDR3nt: TGTGCCAGCAGCTTAGAGGGAGCTGCGAATGAGCAGTTCTTC
d_gene: -
j_gene: TRBJ2-1
v_gene: TRBV7-9
abundance: -

CDR3aa: CASSSQDQPQHF
CDR3nt: TGTGCCAGCAGTTCCCAGGATCAGCCCCAGCATTTT
d_gene: -
j_gene: TRBJ1-5
v_gene: TRBV6-2/TRBV6-3
abundance: -

CDR3aa: CASSIMGGGEAFF
CDR3nt: TGTGCCAGTAGTATTATGGGGGGAGGTGAAGCTTTCTTT
d_gene: -
j_gene: TRBJ1-1
v_gene: TRBV19
abundance: -